Shown below are 19 T cell receptor beta chains from a single sample sequenced in a study of T cell changes during pregnancy in multiple sclerosis. This table comes from immunoSEQ multiplex PCR, and its TCRdb copy is limited to in-frame clones, with some not included. This sample carries tens of thousands of clones, less than 90% of them seen once, and the ten largest clones take approximately 0.64%. Sample: CD4+ T cells from peripheral blood mononuclear cells, taken before pregnancy. These receptors came from a female donor with multiple sclerosis, enrolled in a pregnancy study.

The chain employs TRBV4-2 and TRBJ1-2; TRBD1 might be the D (6 bases). The CDR3 contains 14 residues. Germline-derived CDR1 and CDR2 are LGHNA and YNFKEQ. Trimming shortened V by 3 bases and J by 2 bases, and 10 bases separated the two germline ends. CDR3 bases: TGTGCCAGCAGCCAGAGGACAGCAAACTATGGCTACACCTTC. This gives the protein CASSQRTANYGYTF.

This chain uses TRBV25-1 with TRBJ1-2; 7 bases map to TRBD1. The germline gives CDR1 MGHDK, CDR2 SYGVNS. Trimming took 5 bases from V and 7 from J; bases not matched to a gene: 7. This CDR3 comprises 13 residues. The CDR3 spells CASSPSTGIGYTF. The CDR3 DNA reads TGTGCCAGCAGTCCCTCGACAGGGATTGGCTACACCTTC.

This rearrangement joins TRBV7-6 to TRBJ2-6; D is perhaps TRBD1 (5 bases). CDR1 SGHVS and CDR2 FNYEAQ come from the germline V gene. This CDR3 comprises 18 residues. V was clipped by 1 base and J by 2 bases, with 15 bases between them. CDR3 in amino acids: CASSLVVTDPTGANVLTF. As DNA, the CDR3 is TGTGCCAGCAGCTTAGTGGTGACAGACCCAACTGGGGCCAACGTCCTGACTTTC. The full variable domain, its missing parts supplied by reference TRBV7-6 and TRBJ2-6, is GAGVSQSPRYKVTKRGQDVALRCDPISGHVSLYWYRQALGQGPEFLTYFNYEAQQDKSGLPNDRFSAERPEGSISTLTIQRTEQRDSAMYRCASSLVVTDPTGANVLTFGAGSRLTVL.

The chain couples TRBV20-1 to TRBJ2-4; 8 nucleotides agree with TRBD1. V was clipped by 6 bases and J by 5 bases; unmatched bases: 0. This CDR3 is built from 11 residues. Germline V gives CDR1 DFQATT, CDR2 SNEGSKA (reference sequence). Written as DNA, the CDR3 is TGCAGTGCGGACAGGGAAAACATTCAGTACTTC. This encodes CSADRENIQYF.

This clone was seen a few times. The rearrangement joins TRBV30 to TRBJ1-3, with D possibly matching TRBD1 (6 bases). V lost 2 bases and J lost 0, with 11 bases in between. The CDR3 sequence is 15 residues long. The germline CDR1 and CDR2 sequences are GTSNPN and SVGIG (reference sequence). The CDR3 sequence: CAWSNRVSSGNTIYF. CDR3 DNA sequence: TGTGCCTGGAGTAACAGGGTGAGCTCTGGAAACACCATATATTTT. The full variable domain, in which reference TRBV30 and TRBJ1-3 provide the parts outside the CDR3, is SQTIHQWPATLVQPVGSPLSLECTVEGTSNPNLYWYRQAAGRGLQLLFYSVGIGQISSEVPQNLSASRPQDRQFILSSKKLLLSDSGFYLCAWSNRVSSGNTIYFGEGSWLTVV.

The chain is built from TRBV4-2 and TRBJ2-1, with a weak D call TRBD2 (5 bases). V was shortened by 1 base and J by 0 bases, with 7 bases between the two germline ends. There are 15 residues in the CDR3. Germline CDR1 reads LGHNA; CDR2 reads YNFKEQ. This CDR3 is CASSQVGGSYNEQFF. The CDR3 nucleotides are TGTGCCAGCAGCCAAGTTGGAGGCTCCTACAATGAGCAGTTCTTC.

The gene calls are TRBV20-1 and TRBJ1-2; D might be TRBD1 (6 bases). Deletions cut 3 bases from V and 11 bases from J, with 13 bases between. This CDR3 comprises 11 residues. CDR1 DFQATT and CDR2 SNEGSKA come from the germline V gene (reference sequence). Here the CDR3 reads CSARGAGGYTF. Written as DNA, the CDR3 is TGCAGTGCTAGGGGGGCTGGTGGGTACACCTTC.

V and J are TRBV2 and TRBJ1-5; D remains unclear. The V end was cut by 3 bases, the J end by 6 bases, with 9 bases between. The length of the CDR3 is 13 residues. Germline V gene sequence: CDR1 SNHLY, CDR2 FYNNEI. CDR3 sequence (DNA): TGTGCCAGCAGTGAGGGCGTCCGTCAGCCCCAGCATTTT. It is translated as CASSEGVRQPQHF.

The V call is TRBV9, the J call TRBJ2-2, with TRBD2 identical over 14 bases. After removal of 3 bases from V and 7 bases from J, the junction contained 11 bases not matched to a gene. The CDR3 runs 18 residues. Germline CDR1 is SGDLS and CDR2 is YYNGEE. For the CDR3, the DNA is TGTGCCAGCAGCGCCATCCCGGGACTAGCGGGAGTTGGCGGGGAGCTGTTTTTT. This codes for CASSAIPGLAGVGGELFF.

To note about this clone: An end of the junction does not agree with germline; a read error may underlie this. The J gene is TRBJ2-3, the V gene TRBV9; 7 positions match TRBD2. The CDR3 is 16 amino acids. Germline V gives CDR1 SGDLS, CDR2 YYNGEE. The CDR3, as DNA: TGTGCCAGCAACATACTAGCGCGAGGAACCACAGATACGCGGTATTTT. This translates into CASNILARGTTDTRYF.

With respect to this clone: Other DNA sequences within the sample encode an identical CDR3. This chain links TRBV2 with TRBJ1-5; D possibly corresponds to TRBD1 (5 bases). The germline V gene encodes CDR1 SNHLY and CDR2 FYNNEI. The CDR3 spans 13 residues. The germline V and J ends were trimmed by 7 bases and 4 bases, with 11 bases remaining between them. DNA of the CDR3: TGTGCCAGCAAAGAGGGGAGGAATCAGCCCCAGCATTTT. Translation: CASKEGRNQPQHF. The complete variable domain, with remaining parts taken from reference TRBV2 and TRBJ1-5, reads EPEVTQTPSHQVTQMGQEVILRCVPISNHLYFYWYRQILGQKVEFLVSFYNNEISEKSEIFDDQFSVERPDGSNFTLKIRSTKLEDSAMYFCASKEGRNQPQHFGDGTRLSIL.

J is TRBJ2-7 and V is TRBV25-1, with 10 bases identical to TRBD2. V lost 1 base to trimming and J lost 9 bases; unmatched junction nucleotides: 12. Germline values: CDR1 MGHDK, CDR2 SYGVNS. This CDR3 has 16 residues. The CDR3 nucleotides read TGTGCCAGCAGTGAATCAGGGCTAGCGGGAGTCTTATGGCAGTACTTC. Encoded protein: CASSESGLAGVLWQYF.

V gene TRBV7-7 combines with J gene TRBJ2-3; a possible D gene is TRBD2 (6 bases). Trimming shortened V by 3 bases and J by 5 bases, and 12 bases separated the two germline ends. The CDR3 has 14 amino acids. In germline, CDR1 is SSHAT, CDR2 FNYEAQ (reference sequence). Here the CDR3 reads CASSFEGLQDTQYF. CDR3 DNA sequence: TGTGCCAGCAGCTTCGAGGGACTTCAAGATACGCAGTATTTT.

This clone turned up a few times. V usage is TRBV5-1 and J usage is TRBJ1-4, with TRBD1 matching 8 bases. CDR1 is SGHRS, CDR2 YFSETQ, per germline. This CDR3 has 16 amino acids. V trimming: 4 bases; J trimming: 8 bases; junction bases outside the gene matches: 13. The CDR3 loop is CASSIGQGRGDEKLFF. CDR3 in DNA: TGCGCCAGCAGCATAGGACAGGGCAGAGGGGACGAAAAACTGTTTTTT.

This clone has only a few counts. The rearrangement links TRBV15 to TRBJ1-2; a possible D gene is TRBD1 (5 bases). The V end was cut by 1 base, the J end by 4 bases, with 13 bases between. The CDR3 length is 15 residues. Germline CDR1 and CDR2: LNHNV and YYDKDF (reference sequence). CDR3 coding DNA: TGTGCCACCAGCAGAGTAAGGGGCGCTATCTATGGCTACACCTTC. Its translation is CATSRVRGAIYGYTF. The whole variable domain, filled in from reference TRBV15 and TRBJ1-2, reads DAMVIQNPRYQVTQFGKPVTLSCSQTLNHNVMYWYQQKSSQAPKLLFHYYDKDFNNEADTPDNFQSRRPNTSFCFLDIRSPGLGDTAMYLCATSRVRGAIYGYTFGSGTRLTVV.

The CDR3 sequence is CAWSINGRAEQYF. The CDR3 coding sequence is TGTGCCTGGAGTATTAACGGGAGGGCCGAGCAGTACTTC. V gene TRBV30 combines with J gene TRBJ2-7; TRBD2 matches 8 bases. The germline gives CDR1 GTSNPN, CDR2 SVGIG (reference sequence). CDR3 length equals 13 residues. The V segment lost 2 bases and the J segment 6 bases; nucleotides outside the gene matches: 6.

The chain couples TRBV15 to TRBJ1-2; possible D gene TRBD1, 5 bases. The CDR3 runs to 13 residues. Germline V gene sequence: CDR1 LNHNV, CDR2 YYDKDF (reference sequence). V lost 0 bases and J 8 bases, leaving 10 bases between the germline ends. The CDR3 sequence is CATSRDYTGGYTF. Written as DNA, the CDR3 is TGTGCCACCAGCAGAGATTATACAGGCGGCTACACCTTC.

V and J are TRBV5-1 and TRBJ2-1, with 7 bases matching TRBD2. CDR1 SGHRS and CDR2 YFSETQ come from the germline V gene. Trimming at V came to 1 base and at J to 8 bases, leaving 3 bases not matched to a gene. The CDR3 loop spans 13 amino acids. The DNA of the CDR3 is TGCGCCAGCAGCTTGCAAGGGAGGGATGAGCAGTTCTTC. This sequence encodes CASSLQGRDEQFF.

The V call is TRBV4-3, the J call TRBJ1-1; a possible D gene is TRBD1 (5 bases). With 0 bases removed from V and 3 bases from J, the gap between germline ends came to 11 bases. Germline values: CDR1 LGHNA, CDR2 YSLEER. There are 15 residues in the CDR3. CDR3 residues: CASSQDGRADTEAFF. The CDR3 DNA sequence: TGCGCCAGCAGCCAAGATGGCAGGGCGGACACTGAAGCTTTCTTT.